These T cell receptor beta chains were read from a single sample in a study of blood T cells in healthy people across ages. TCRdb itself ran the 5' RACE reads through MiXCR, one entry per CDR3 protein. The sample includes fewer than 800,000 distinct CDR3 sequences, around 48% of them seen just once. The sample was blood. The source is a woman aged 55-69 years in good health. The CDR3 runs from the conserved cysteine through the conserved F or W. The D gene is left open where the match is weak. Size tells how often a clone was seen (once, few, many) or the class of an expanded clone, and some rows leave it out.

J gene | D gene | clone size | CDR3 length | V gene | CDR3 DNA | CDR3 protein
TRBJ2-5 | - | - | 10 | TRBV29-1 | TGCAGCGTTGAGGGTAATGAGCAGTACTTC | CSVEGNEQYF
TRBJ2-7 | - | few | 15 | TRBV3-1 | TGTGCCAGTCGTCGGGTGGGTAGGGGCTCCTACGAGCAGTACTTC | CASRRVGRGSYEQYF
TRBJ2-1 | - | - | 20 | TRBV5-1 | TGCGCCAGCAGCTTGAGGGCATCGGTGGAGGGCAGGGGCTCCTACAATGAGCAGTTCTTC | CASSLRASVEGRGSYNEQFF
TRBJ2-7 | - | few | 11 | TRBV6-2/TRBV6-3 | TGTGCCAGCAGGGATTTCTCGGAGCAGTACTTC | CASRDFSEQYF
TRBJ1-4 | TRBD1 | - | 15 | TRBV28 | TGTGCCAGCAGTTCGGACAGGTCAACTAATGAAAAACTGTTTTTT | CASSSDRSTNEKLFF
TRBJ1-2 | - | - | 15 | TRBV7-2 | TGTGCCAGCAGCTTTGGTAAACAGGCAAATTATGGCTACACCTTC | CASSFGKQANYGYTF
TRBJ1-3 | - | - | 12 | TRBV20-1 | TGCAGTGCTAAGGGCTCTGGAAACACCATATATTTT | CSAKGSGNTIYF
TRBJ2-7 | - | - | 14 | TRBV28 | TGTGCCAGCAGTTTCCGGGGGCAGCAAGAGGCCCAGTACTTC | CASSFRGQQEAQYF
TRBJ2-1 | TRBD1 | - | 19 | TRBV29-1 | TGCAGCGTTGAATCCGGGACAGGGGGCGGCCCCGTTTATTCCTACGAGCAGTTCTTC | CSVESGTGGGPVYSYEQFF
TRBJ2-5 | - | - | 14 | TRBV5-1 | TGCGCCAGCAGCGGAGGAAGTTCTCAAGAGACCCAGTACTTC | CASSGGSSQETQYF
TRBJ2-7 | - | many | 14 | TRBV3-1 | TGTGCCAGCAGCCCCGATTACGGTTTCTACGAGCAGTACTTC | CASSPDYGFYEQYF
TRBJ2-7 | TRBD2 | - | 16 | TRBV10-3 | TGTGCCATCAGTATGGGGTTGGCGGGAGGCACCTACGAGCAGTACTTC | CAISMGLAGGTYEQYF
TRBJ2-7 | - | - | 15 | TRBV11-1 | TGTGCCAGCAGCTTAGACCTAGCAATTACCTACGAGCAGTACTTC | CASSLDLAITYEQYF